This T cell receptor (beta chain) appears in the sequencing data of a study of OX40 agonist ivuxolimab in advanced cancers. Overall study results and limits: On average, a greater number of expanded clones characterised CD8+ T cells relative to CD4+.

As to this clone: Its antigen remains unknown.

CDR1 MNHEY and CDR2 SVGAGI come from the germline V gene. CDR3 length equals 14 residues. Trimming left V 0 bases short and J 4 bases short, with 9 bases between. Measured with immunoSEQ multiplex PCR; TCRdb has only the in-frame clones, and not every one. Of roughly 16,000 clones in the sample, roughly 87% were seen once. The sample here was CD4+ or CD8+ T cells sorted from blood, taken in a trial of the OX40 agonist ivuxolimab. The chain employs TRBV6-5 and TRBJ1-2, with TRBD1 as a possible D gene (5 bases). This TCR derives from an adult with an advanced solid tumor such as melanoma, head and neck, liver or kidney cancer. The CDR3, as DNA: TGTGCCAGCAGTTACTCTCAGACAGCCTATGGCTACACCTTC. It specifies CASSYSQTAYGYTF.